These 23 T cell receptor beta chains originate from one sample sequenced in a study of beta chain features in type 1 diabetes. Expressed TCRB transcripts were sequenced, since all the RNA that had been isolated was reverse transcribed. Profiling relied on immunoSEQ multiplex PCR, and the TCRdb table lists in-frame clones only, not all of them. The data contain under 250,000 clones, around 14% of them seen just once; the ten biggest clones take up around 0.025%. The sequenced material came from naive CD4+ T cells from blood. The receptors derive from a woman between 40 and 50 years old in good health.

This rearrangement joins TRBV7-2 to TRBJ1-1; D call uncertain. Trimming removed 2 bases at V and 1 base at J, with 8 bases between. The CDR3 is 14 residues long. The germline CDR1 and CDR2 sequences are SGHTA and FQGNSA. CDR3 DNA: TGTGCCAGCAGCTTATTCCGGGGGAACACTGAAGCTTTCTTT. Residues: CASSLFRGNTEAFF.

The table lists this clone with a few counts. The chain combines TRBV11-2 with TRBJ2-5; no clear D. V lost 1 base and J lost 4, with 16 bases in between. Germline V CDR1 and CDR2: SGHAT, FQNNGV. The CDR3 consists of 16 residues. The CDR3 here is CASSLGVSGPRETQYF. CDR3 nucleotide sequence: TGTGCCAGCAGCTTAGGGGTGTCGGGTCCAAGAGAGACCCAGTACTTC.

This clone turned up a few times. The chain is built from TRBV5-1 and TRBJ1-2; the match to TRBD1 covers 10 bases. The CDR3 runs 16 residues. CDR1 and CDR2 (germline): SGHRS, YFSETQ. Trimming removed 4 bases from V and 2 bases from J; junction bases left unmatched: 8. The CDR3 sequence: CASSRRGTGDNYGYTF. For the CDR3, the DNA is TGCGCCAGCAGCCGAAGAGGGACAGGGGACAACTATGGCTACACCTTC.

V usage is TRBV4-3 and J usage is TRBJ2-2; possibly TRBD1 for D (5 bases). The CDR3 runs 15 residues. V was clipped by 0 bases and J by 6 bases, with 11 bases between them. The germline CDR1 and CDR2 sequences are LGHNA and YSLEER. Written as DNA, the CDR3 is TGCGCCAGCAGCCAAGAAGGGGTTCGTGCCGGGGAGCTGTTTTTT. Its protein product is CASSQEGVRAGELFF.

This clone was seen a few times. This sequence joins TRBV9 and TRBJ2-5; 11 bases fit TRBD2. Germline-derived CDR1 and CDR2 are SGDLS and YYNGEE. CDR3 length: 14 amino acids. Trimming cost V 4 bases and J 4 bases; bases outside gene matches: 3. The CDR3 region has the DNA TGTGCCAGCAGCAGTACTAGCGGGGGAGAGACCCAGTACTTC. Translating it yields CASSSTSGGETQYF.

This chain uses TRBV2 with TRBJ2-6; TRBD2 might be the D (5 bases). Germline V gene lookup returns CDR1 SNHLY and CDR2 FYNNEI. This CDR3 has 14 residues. Trimming pared 5 bases from V and 1 base from J, leaving 6 bases between. The CDR3 DNA sequence: TGTGCCAGCAGTACTAGGTCTGGGGCCAACGTCCTGACTTTC. Protein product: CASSTRSGANVLTF.

The chain is built from TRBV2 and TRBJ2-1; 9 bases match TRBD2. The CDR3 sequence is 14 residues long. J lost 4 bases, V lost 6 bases, and 4 bases had no gene match. Germline V gene sequence: CDR1 SNHLY, CDR2 FYNNEI. Here the CDR3 DNA reads TGTGCCAGCAGAGGGCTAGCGGGATACAATGAGCAGTTCTTC. Protein sequence: CASRGLAGYNEQFF.

This rearrangement joins TRBV18 to TRBJ2-3, with 13 bases identical to TRBD2. Germline values: CDR1 KGHSH, CDR2 LQKENI. V was pared by 3 bases and J by 7 bases, with 4 bases of the junction left unmatched. The CDR3 extends over 15 amino acids. CDR3: CASSPGTSGVHTQYF. The CDR3 nucleotides read TGTGCCAGCTCACCGGGGACTAGCGGGGTTCATACGCAGTATTTT.

The chain couples TRBV11-2 to TRBJ1-1; no firm D call. From germline, CDR1 is SGHAT and CDR2 FQNNGV. Trimming took 1 base from V and 6 from J, leaving 15 bases between them. The CDR3 is 15 residues long. In DNA, the CDR3 is TGTGCCAGCAGCTTAGGGCAGACACTTAACGCTGAAGCTTTCTTT. Translation gives CASSLGQTLNAEAFF. The variable domain in full, with the rest retrieved from reference TRBV11-2 and TRBJ1-1, is EAGVAQSPRYKIIEKRQSVAFWCNPISGHATLYWYQQILGQGPKLLIQFQNNGVVDDSQLPKDRFSAERLKGVDSTLKIQPAKLEDSAVYLCASSLGQTLNAEAFFGQGTRLTVV.

The rearrangement links TRBV7-2 to TRBJ2-2; D may be TRBD1 (5 bases). Germline V gene data show CDR1 as SGHTA and CDR2 as FQGNSA. CDR3 length: 14 residues. Trimming left V 3 bases short and J 5 bases short, with 10 bases between. CDR3 sequence reads: CASSFRAVTGELFF. The CDR3 coding sequence is TGTGCCAGCAGCTTCAGGGCGGTAACCGGGGAGCTGTTTTTT.

V and J are TRBV7-9 and TRBJ1-1; 7 bases agree with TRBD1. This CDR3 contains 14 residues. The trim removed 5 bases at V and 1 base at J, leaving 4 bases unmatched. CDR1 and CDR2 (germline): SEHNR, FQNEAQ (reference sequence). This CDR3 is CASSAGTANTEAFF. The CDR3 DNA reads as TGTGCCAGCAGCGCAGGGACAGCGAACACTGAAGCTTTCTTT.

This clone showed up just a few times. The V gene is TRBV5-1, the J gene TRBJ2-1; D not certain. Trimming removed 0 bases from V and 2 bases from J, with 12 bases in between. This CDR3 has 16 residues. Germline assignment: CDR1 SGHRS and CDR2 YFSETQ. CDR3 residues: CASSLAPGVAYNEQFF. CDR3 in DNA: TGCGCCAGCAGCTTGGCCCCCGGAGTTGCCTACAATGAGCAGTTCTTC.

The V call is TRBV19, the J call TRBJ1-1; a possible D gene is TRBD1 (6 bases). The CDR3 length is 15 residues. CDR1 is LNHDA, CDR2 SQIVND, per germline (reference sequence). The V end was cut by 5 bases, the J end by 0 bases, with 13 bases between. CDR3 protein: CASSGPGTMNTEAFF. Here the CDR3 DNA reads TGTGCCAGTAGTGGGCCGGGGACAATGAACACTGAAGCTTTCTTT.

This chain connects TRBV5-1 to TRBJ2-3; TRBD2 aligns across 14 bases. The J segment lost 3 bases and the V segment lost 5 bases, leaving 8 bases of the junction unmatched. CDR1 is SGHRS, CDR2 YFSETQ, per germline. The CDR3 runs to 17 residues. The CDR3, as DNA: TGCGCCAGCAGTAAAAAGACTAGCGGGGGGGGAACAGATACGCAGTATTTT. It codes for CASSKKTSGGGTDTQYF.

The chain has TRBV6-6 and TRBJ1-2, with 10 bases matching TRBD1. In germline, CDR1 is MNHNY, CDR2 SVGAGI (reference sequence). This CDR3 is built from 15 residues. The V and J ends lost 2 bases and 5 bases, in that order; junction bases with no gene match: 5. The CDR3 DNA is TGTGCCAGCAGTTACCCACCGGGACAGGGGTATGGCTACACCTTC. It encodes CASSYPPGQGYGYTF.

The V call is TRBV5-1, the J call TRBJ2-2; TRBD1 might be the D (5 bases). CDR3 length equals 16 residues. In germline, CDR1 is SGHRS, CDR2 YFSETQ. The V end was cut by 4 bases, the J end by 3 bases, with 16 bases between. The CDR3 nucleotides are TGCGCCAGCAGCCAACAGGTCAGCGCGTACACCGGGGAGCTGTTTTTT. It codes for CASSQQVSAYTGELFF.

J is TRBJ2-7 and V is TRBV11-2; weak D call: TRBD2 (7 bases). This CDR3 is 13 amino acids long. The V gene lost 5 bases and the J gene lost 4 bases, with 12 bases spanning the gap. Germline assignment: CDR1 SGHAT and CDR2 FQNNGV. CDR3 region: CASSPGGAYEQYF. Written as DNA, the CDR3 is TGTGCCAGCAGCCCTGGGGGGGCATACGAGCAGTACTTC.

The rearrangement links TRBV7-2 to TRBJ1-1; 10 bases are a match to TRBD1. The CDR3 extends over 17 amino acids. CDR1 is SGHTA, CDR2 FQGNSA, per germline. The ends lost 1 base at V and 1 base at J; junction bases unmatched: 6. CDR3 residues: CASSLGDRGRENTEAFF. As DNA, the CDR3 is TGTGCCAGCAGCTTAGGAGACAGGGGGCGCGAGAACACTGAAGCTTTCTTT.

The chain employs TRBV5-4 and TRBJ2-1; 10 bases line up with TRBD1. V dropped 5 bases and J dropped 4; count of bases not matched to a gene: 6. Germline CDR1 and CDR2: SGHNT and YYREEE (reference sequence). There are 15 residues in the CDR3. The CDR3 spells CASRTGTGAYNEQFF. The DNA for the CDR3 is TGTGCCAGCAGAACCGGGACAGGGGCGTACAATGAGCAGTTCTTC.

This clone came up a few times. The chain employs TRBV5-1 and TRBJ2-7; 9 bases fit TRBD2. Germline CDR1 and CDR2: SGHRS and YFSETQ. The CDR3 has 15 amino acids. The junction had 9 bases not matched to a gene; V was cut back by 5 bases and J by 3 bases. In nucleotides, the CDR3 is TGCGCCAGCAGGGGAGATAGCGGGGGCGTCTACGAGCAGTACTTC. Translation gives CASRGDSGGVYEQYF.

The rearrangement links TRBV5-4 to TRBJ1-5; D may be TRBD1 (6 bases). Germline lookup yields CDR1 SGHNT and CDR2 YYREEE (reference sequence). V was shortened by 2 bases and J by 9 bases, with 12 bases between the two germline ends. CDR3 size: 13 residues. The chain's CDR3 is CASSLQGLGPQHF. The DNA of the CDR3 is TGTGCCAGCAGCTTACAGGGCTTGGGGCCCCAGCATTTT.

The rearrangement joins TRBV29-1 to TRBJ1-2; TRBD1 might be the D (5 bases). Germline CDR1 and CDR2: SQVTM and ANQGSEA. The CDR3 has 11 residues. Trimming removed 6 bases at V and 5 bases at J, with 10 bases between. The CDR3 coding sequence is TGCAGCGTCCGACAGCAATATGGCTACACCTTC. Translating it yields CSVRQQYGYTF.

This clone was detected only a few times. V is TRBV5-1 and J is TRBJ2-6, with 8 bases fitting TRBD1. The CDR3 runs to 19 residues. J was trimmed by 2 bases and V by 4 bases; bases with no gene match: 14. Germline V gene data show CDR1 as SGHRS and CDR2 as YFSETQ. The chain's CDR3 is CASSHLWTGWGAGANVLTF. The CDR3 DNA reads TGCGCCAGCAGCCATTTATGGACAGGGTGGGGAGCTGGGGCCAACGTCCTGACTTTC.